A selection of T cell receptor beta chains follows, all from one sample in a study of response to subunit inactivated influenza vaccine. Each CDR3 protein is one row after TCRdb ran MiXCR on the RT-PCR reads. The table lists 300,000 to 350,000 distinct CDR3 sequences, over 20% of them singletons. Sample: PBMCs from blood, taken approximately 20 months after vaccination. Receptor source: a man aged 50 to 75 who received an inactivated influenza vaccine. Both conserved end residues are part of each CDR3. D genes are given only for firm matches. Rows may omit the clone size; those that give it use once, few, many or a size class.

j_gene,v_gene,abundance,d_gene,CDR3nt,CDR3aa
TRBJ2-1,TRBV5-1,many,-,TGCGCCAGCAGCTTGGAGGGGCAGGGTGGAAACAATGAGCAGTTCTTC,CASSLEGQGGNNEQFF
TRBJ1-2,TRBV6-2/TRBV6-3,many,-,TGTGCCAGCAGTAGCGACCCCATCCGCCGCACGTCTAACTATGGCTACACCTTC,CASSSDPIRRTSNYGYTF
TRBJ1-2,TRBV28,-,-,TGTGCCAGCAGTTTGAATGAAAACTATGGCTACACCTTC,CASSLNENYGYTF
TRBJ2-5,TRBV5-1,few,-,TGCGCCAGCAGCTTGGCTCGGCTTGGGCGACAAGAGACCCAGTACTTC,CASSLARLGRQETQYF
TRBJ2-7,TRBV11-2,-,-,TGTGCCAGCAGCTTACAGGGGTATTATCACGAGCAGTACTTC,CASSLQGYYHEQYF
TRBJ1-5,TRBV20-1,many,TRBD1,TGCAGTGCTAGACAACCGGGACAGGAGTATCAGCCCCAGCATTTT,CSARQPGQEYQPQHF
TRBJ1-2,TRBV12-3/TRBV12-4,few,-,TGTGCCAGCAGTTCCCGGGACCTTAACTATGGCTACACCTTC,CASSSRDLNYGYTF
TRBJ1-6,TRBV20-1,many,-,TGCAGTGCTAGATTGGGGATCGGCTCACCCCTCCACTTT,CSARLGIGSPLHF
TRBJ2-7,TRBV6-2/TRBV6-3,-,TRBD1,TGTGCCAGCAGTTACGACAGGGGATCCTACGAGCAGTACTTC,CASSYDRGSYEQYF
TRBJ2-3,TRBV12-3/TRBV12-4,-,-,TGTGCCAGCAGCCCCGTAGGGACAGATACGCAGTATTTT,CASSPVGTDTQYF
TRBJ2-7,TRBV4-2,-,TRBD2,TGTGCCAGCAGCCAAGATCTGTGGCGGGGGGAGCAGTACTTC,CASSQDLWRGEQYF
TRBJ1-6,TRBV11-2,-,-,TGTGCCAGCAGCTTAGAGCGGGGCGTACCCCTCCACTTT,CASSLERGVPLHF
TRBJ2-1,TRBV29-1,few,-,TGCAGCGTTGAAGTTCGAGGACCGAATTACAATGAGCAGTTCTTC,CSVEVRGPNYNEQFF
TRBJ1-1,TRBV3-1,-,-,TGTGCCAGCAGCCAAGGGGCCCGGGGCATGAACACTGAAGCTTTCTTT,CASSQGARGMNTEAFF
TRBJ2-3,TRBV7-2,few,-,TGTGCCACCTCGCTAGGGGGGGCAGATACGCAGTATTTT,CATSLGGADTQYF
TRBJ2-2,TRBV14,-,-,TGTGCCAGCAGCCAAACGGGACTTAGTACCGGGGAGCTGTTTTTT,CASSQTGLSTGELFF
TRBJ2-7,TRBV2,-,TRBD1,TGTGCCAGCAGCCAAGATTTGGGACAGGGCTCCTACGAGCAGTACTTC,CASSQDLGQGSYEQYF
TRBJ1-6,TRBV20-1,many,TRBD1,TGCAGTGCTAGGACAGGGAATAATTCACCCCTCCACTTT,CSARTGNNSPLHF
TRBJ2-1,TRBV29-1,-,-,TGCAGCGTTGGCACTAGTGGTGAGCAGTTCTTC,CSVGTSGEQFF
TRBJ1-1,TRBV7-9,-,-,TGTGCCAGCAGATATCCGGGGCCGAACACTGAAGCTTTCTTT,CASRYPGPNTEAFF
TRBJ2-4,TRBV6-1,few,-,TGTGCCAGCAAAGAACTAGCCAAAAACATTCAGTACTTC,CASKELAKNIQYF
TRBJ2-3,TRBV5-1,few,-,TGCGCCAGCAGCTTGGCCCAGGGTAGCACAGATACGCAGTATTTT,CASSLAQGSTDTQYF
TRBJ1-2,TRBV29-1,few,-,TGCAGCGTTGATGCCACCACCGGGACGGACTATGGCTACACCTTC,CSVDATTGTDYGYTF
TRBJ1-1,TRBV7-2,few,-,TGTGCCAGCAGCCCCCGCCCGGGGCAGGGTCGTACTGAAGCTTTCTTT,CASSPRPGQGRTEAFF
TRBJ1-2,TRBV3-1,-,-,TGTGCCAGCAGCCATTCGCGGACGGATGGCTACACCTTC,CASSHSRTDGYTF
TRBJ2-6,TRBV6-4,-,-,TGTGCCAGCAGTCCGACAGATCTCTCTGGGGCCAACGTCCTGACTTTC,CASSPTDLSGANVLTF
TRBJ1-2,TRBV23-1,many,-,TGCGCCAGCAGTCAATCGAGTCCTAATTGGGGCTACACCTTC,CASSQSSPNWGYTF
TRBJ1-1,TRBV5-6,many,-,TGTGCCAGCAGCTTGGTTAGCTACATGAACACTGAAGCTTTCTTT,CASSLVSYMNTEAFF
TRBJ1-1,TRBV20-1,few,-,TGCAGTGCTAGCCCCTTTCACACTGAAGCTTTCTTT,CSASPFHTEAFF
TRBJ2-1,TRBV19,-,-,TGTGCCAGTACGACAGCCCCTGACAATGAGCAGTTCTTC,CASTTAPDNEQFF
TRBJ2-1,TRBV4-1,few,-,TGCGCCAGCAGCCAAGTGGTGTCCAAAAATGAGCAGTTCTTC,CASSQVVSKNEQFF
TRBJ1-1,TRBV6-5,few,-,TGTGCCAGCAGTTACCATGGGCGGGACACTGAAGCTTTCTTT,CASSYHGRDTEAFF
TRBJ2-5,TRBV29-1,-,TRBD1,TGCAGCGTTGAAGCCCGGGACAGGGCACCTGGGACCCAGTACTTC,CSVEARDRAPGTQYF
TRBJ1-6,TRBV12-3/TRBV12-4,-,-,TGTGCCAGCAGTCCGGGAGGCGGCCTCCACTTT,CASSPGGGLHF
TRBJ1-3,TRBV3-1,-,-,TGTGCCAGCAGCCGGACTCACAGCTCTGGAAACACCATATATTTT,CASSRTHSSGNTIYF
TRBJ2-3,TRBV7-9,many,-,TGTGCCAGCAGCTTAGCGGGGGCAGATACGCAGTATTTT,CASSLAGADTQYF
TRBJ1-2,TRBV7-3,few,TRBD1,TGTGCCAGCAGCTTATTGGGGACAGCCCATGGCTACACCTTC,CASSLLGTAHGYTF
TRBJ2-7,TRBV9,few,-,TGTGCCAGCAGCGTAGCAACTGGGATGGGGAACGAGCAGTACTTC,CASSVATGMGNEQYF
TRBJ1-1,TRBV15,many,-,TGTGCCACCAGCAGGGCCAGGGCGAACACTGAAGCTTTCTTT,CATSRARANTEAFF
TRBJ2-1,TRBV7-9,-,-,TGTGCCAGCAGCTTACCGGAAGGCCGGAATGAGCAGTTCTTC,CASSLPEGRNEQFF
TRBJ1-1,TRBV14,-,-,TGTGCCAGCAGCCCAGGAGTTTGGGGACCCACTCCCGGCACTGAAGCTTTCTTT,CASSPGVWGPTPGTEAFF
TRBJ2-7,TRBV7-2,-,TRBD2,TGTGCCAGCAGCGTACAGCACGGGAGGTACGAGCAGTACTTC,CASSVQHGRYEQYF
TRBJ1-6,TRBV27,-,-,TGTGCCAGCAGTTCTCGTAATTCACCCCTCCACTTT,CASSSRNSPLHF
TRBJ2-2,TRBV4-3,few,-,TGCGCCAGTAACGGGGGTTACCTAAACACCGGGGAGCTGTTTTTT,CASNGGYLNTGELFF
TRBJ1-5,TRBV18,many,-,TGTGCCAGCTCACCAGAAGGGATGACTCAGCCCCAGCATTTT,CASSPEGMTQPQHF
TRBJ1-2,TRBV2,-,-,TGTGCCAGCAGCCCGGGCCCGCGTTCGTTCTATGGCTACACCTTC,CASSPGPRSFYGYTF
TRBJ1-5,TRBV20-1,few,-,TGCAGTGCCCAAGGGACAAATAGCAATCAGCCCCAGCATTTT,CSAQGTNSNQPQHF
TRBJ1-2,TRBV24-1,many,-,TGTGCCACCAGTGATTTGCGGGCCAACTATGGCTACACCTTC,CATSDLRANYGYTF
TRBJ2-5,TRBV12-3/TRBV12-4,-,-,TGTGCCAGCACCTCTAGTTTGGGGACCCAGTACTTC,CASTSSLGTQYF
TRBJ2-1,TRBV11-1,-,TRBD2,TGTGCCAGCAACGCCGGGACTAGCGGGTTTCTTGGAATTGATGAGCAGTTCTTC,CASNAGTSGFLGIDEQFF